A single sample gave rise to the 24 T cell receptor beta chains below, sequenced in a study of T-cell memory formation after mild COVID-19 listed by TCRdb under 2021. Library prep was done by 5' RACE. Instrument used: Illumina NovaSeq 6000. Clones were called with MiXCR by TCRdb after fastp trimmed the public reads at Q25, and only in-frame beta chains were retained. Rows with one shared CDR3 protein collapse into an entry with the most common genes and DNA. The table for this sample lists some 330,000 distinct CDR3 sequences; 20% to 25% of them were counted only once. The top ten constitute around 13% of the sample. Sequenced: PBMCs or a T cell subset sorted from them (not recorded which). These receptor sequences come from an adult woman who had mild COVID-19 (a few samples of this study predate the infection). The sample titles of this study are shuffled in the database, so cell type and time point are left out; the donor was told from shared clones.

The chain employs TRBV7-9 and TRBJ1-2; TRBD1 matches at 10 bases. V lost 5 bases and J lost 4; bases outside the gene matches: 7. Germline V gene lookup returns CDR1 SEHNR and CDR2 FQNEAQ (reference sequence). This CDR3 contains 15 residues. The CDR3 DNA sequence: TGTGCCAGCAGCCGTGGGACAGGGGCAGGCTATGGCTACACCTTC. It specifies CASSRGTGAGYGYTF.

This chain joins TRBV7-8 and TRBJ2-1; D not certain. The V end was cut by 4 bases, the J end by 2 bases, with 9 bases between. The CDR3 extends over 14 amino acids. Germline CDR1 is SGHVS and CDR2 is FQNEAQ. The CDR3 DNA is TGTGCCAGCAGCTCCAGGAGCCCCTACAATGAGCAGTTCTTC. Translated, it gives CASSSRSPYNEQFF. The whole variable domain, filled in from reference TRBV7-8 and TRBJ2-1, reads GAGVSQSPRYKVAKRGQDVALRCDPISGHVSLFWYQQALGQGPEFLTYFQNEAQLDKSGLPSDRFFAERPEGSVSTLKIQRTQQEDSAVYLCASSSRSPYNEQFFGPGTRLTVL.

This clonotype occurred a few times. The rearrangement links TRBV15 to TRBJ2-1; D perhaps matches TRBD2 (6 bases). With 4 bases removed from V and 8 bases from J, the gap between germline ends came to 9 bases. The CDR3 is 12 residues long. Germline CDR1 is LNHNV and CDR2 is YYDKDF (reference sequence). CDR3: CATSTLAYEQFF. In DNA, the CDR3 is TGTGCCACCAGCACTCTAGCGTATGAGCAGTTCTTC.

This clonotype came up a few times. This chain uses TRBV5-1 with TRBJ2-2; D gene ambiguous. The V end lost 0 bases, the J end lost 6 bases, and 9 bases lay between the germline ends. This CDR3 is 14 amino acids long. Germline CDR1 reads SGHRS; CDR2 reads YFSETQ. The CDR3 bases are TGCGCCAGCAGCTTGGGATCGGTATCCGGGGAGCTGTTTTTT. Translation: CASSLGSVSGELFF.

CDR3 region: CASSQRPGSGYEQYF. DNA of the CDR3: TGTGCCAGCAGCCAACGGCCCGGGAGTGGGTACGAGCAGTACTTC. The rearrangement uses TRBV14 and TRBJ2-7, with D possibly matching TRBD2 (6 bases). Deletions cut 2 bases from V and 4 bases from J, with 15 bases between. The CDR3 consists of 15 residues. CDR1 and CDR2 (germline): SGHDN, FVKESK.

The chain combines TRBV29-1 with TRBJ2-7; possibly TRBD2 for D (6 bases). The CDR3 consists of 11 residues. From germline, CDR1 is SQVTM and CDR2 ANQGSEA. V was pared by 7 bases and J by 6 bases, with 13 bases between. DNA of the CDR3: TGCAGCGGCGGGACTCTGCTCGAGCAGTACTTC. Translated: CSGGTLLEQYF.

There are many counts of this clonotype. This chain connects TRBV6-2 or TRBV6-3 to TRBJ2-3; D gene ambiguous. The germline CDR1 and CDR2 sequences are MNHEY and SVGEGT. Deletions cut 0 bases from V and 0 bases from J, with 16 bases between. The CDR3 runs to 18 residues. CDR3 DNA: TGTGCCAGCAGTTACTCGCCCTCCGATATATCTAGCACAGATACGCAGTATTTT. Translation: CASSYSPSDISSTDTQYF.

This clonotype was detected only a few times. The CDR3 bases are TGTGCCAGCAGCTTTGGGGTAGCCGGCAATGAGCAGTTCTTC. Translated: CASSFGVAGNEQFF. The rearrangement uses TRBV7-9 and TRBJ2-1; D ambiguous. The CDR3 is 14 residues long. With 3 bases removed from V and 6 bases from J, the gap between germline ends came to 12 bases. Germline V lookup: CDR1 SEHNR, CDR2 FQNEAQ (reference sequence).

This clonotype was seen more than once but under ten times. This chain links TRBV24-1 with TRBJ2-3, with TRBD2 matching over 8 bases. This CDR3 region has 16 residues. V lost 5 bases, J lost 2 bases, and 8 bases stayed unmatched. Germline V lookup: CDR1 KGHDR, CDR2 SFDVKD. CDR3 nucleotide sequence: TGTGCCACCAGTGGAGGGGCGGGGGGACCCACAGATACGCAGTATTTT. It translates to CATSGGAGGPTDTQYF.

This clonotype was seen more than once but under ten times. The chain combines TRBV10-3 with TRBJ2-7; 12 bases agree with TRBD2. The junction had 9 bases not matched to a gene; V was cut back by 5 bases and J by 7 bases. Germline loops: CDR1 ENHRY, CDR2 SYGVKD. The CDR3 loop spans 15 amino acids. The CDR3 sequence is CAISTGTSGPREQYF. CDR3 DNA: TGTGCCATCAGTACCGGGACTAGCGGGCCTCGGGAGCAGTACTTC.

The V and J genes are TRBV7-6 and TRBJ2-1; maybe TRBD1 (6 bases). The CDR3 runs to 15 residues. V gave up 5 bases and J gave up 4 bases, with 15 bases separating them. The germline gives CDR1 SGHVS, CDR2 FNYEAQ. Here the CDR3 DNA reads TGTGCCAGCAGCCCCAGTTATGGACAGTACAATGAGCAGTTCTTC. Translated, it gives CASSPSYGQYNEQFF.

This clonotype was seen at least ten times. The chain combines TRBV7-8 with TRBJ2-3, with D perhaps TRBD1 (6 bases). Germline-derived CDR1 and CDR2 are SGHVS and FQNEAQ. This CDR3 has 19 amino acids. V gave up 0 bases and J gave up 0 bases, with 19 bases separating them. As DNA, the CDR3 is TGTGCCAGCAGCTTAGCTAGGATTTGGGGGCCCGCCAGCACAGATACGCAGTATTTT. This translates into CASSLARIWGPASTDTQYF.

The chain employs TRBV7-6 and TRBJ2-1; 9 nucleotides match TRBD2. The CDR3 consists of 16 residues. The J segment lost 7 bases and the V segment lost 1 base, leaving 8 bases of the junction unmatched. CDR1 is SGHVS, CDR2 FNYEAQ, per germline. The CDR3 region is CASSLDRASGKNEQFF. CDR3 nucleotide sequence: TGTGCCAGCAGCTTAGATCGGGCTAGCGGGAAGAATGAGCAGTTCTTC.

This clonotype was picked up a small number of times. V is TRBV20-1 and J is TRBJ2-7, with TRBD2 matching 10 bases. CDR3 length: 15 residues. Per germline, CDR1 DFQATT and CDR2 SNEGSKA (reference sequence). Trimming cost V 6 bases and J 5 bases; bases outside gene matches: 13. CDR3 protein: CSACHSGGADDEQYF. The CDR3 nucleotides read TGCAGTGCCTGCCACAGCGGGGGGGCTGACGACGAGCAGTACTTC.

This clonotype was found a few times. The chain recombines TRBV2 with TRBJ1-1; TRBD1 matches 10 bases. The CDR3 is 16 residues long. Germline CDR1 reads SNHLY; CDR2 reads FYNNEI. The trim removed 5 bases at V and 1 base at J, leaving 7 bases unmatched. The CDR3 region has the DNA TGTGCCAGCAGTCGGGACAGGGGCTGGGCGAACACTGAAGCTTTCTTT. It is translated as CASSRDRGWANTEAFF.

This chain uses TRBV10-2 with TRBJ1-1; no definite D call. CDR1 is WSHSY and CDR2 is SAAADI in the germline V gene. Trimming removed 7 bases from V and 11 bases from J, with 14 bases in between. This CDR3 has 11 residues. The CDR3 protein is CASTHMGGAFF. The CDR3 DNA is TGCGCCAGCACCCATATGGGCGGTGCTTTCTTT.

This clonotype was found a few times. This chain uses TRBV18 with TRBJ2-7, with D tentatively TRBD2 (6 bases). The germline gives CDR1 KGHSH, CDR2 LQKENI. The CDR3 is 14 residues long. With 0 bases removed from V and 5 bases from J, the gap between germline ends came to 11 bases. The CDR3 DNA sequence: TGTGCCAGCTCACCACCGACTAGTCCCCACGAGCAGTACTTC. The encoded protein is CASSPPTSPHEQYF.

This clonotype showed up just a few times. The rearrangement links TRBV9 to TRBJ2-3; TRBD2 aligns across 10 bases. The V and J ends lost 4 bases and 2 bases, in that order; junction bases with no gene match: 7. The CDR3 runs to 16 residues. Germline CDR1 is SGDLS and CDR2 is YYNGEE. CDR3 in DNA: TGTGCCAGCAGCCGAGGACTAGCGGATGCCACAGATACGCAGTATTTT. Protein product: CASSRGLADATDTQYF.

The CDR3 loop is CASSYAGMMRNEQYF. DNA of the CDR3: TGTGCCAGCAGCTACGCAGGGATGATGAGGAACGAGCAGTACTTC. The chain has TRBV7-9 and TRBJ2-7; D perhaps matches TRBD1 (5 bases). The CDR3 is made up of 15 amino acids. Germline CDR1 is SEHNR and CDR2 is FQNEAQ (reference sequence). V lost 4 bases and J lost 5, with 18 bases in between.

This clonotype showed up just a few times. The rearrangement uses TRBV7-6 and TRBJ2-7, with D perhaps TRBD2 (5 bases). Trimming cost V 0 bases and J 7 bases, with 13 bases left between them. Germline V lookup: CDR1 SGHVS, CDR2 FNYEAQ. This CDR3 region has 14 residues. CDR3 protein: CASSLATTSGEQYF. CDR3 nucleotides: TGTGCCAGCAGCTTAGCGACCACGTCGGGAGAGCAGTACTTC.

The gene calls are TRBV24-1 and TRBJ2-2, with 7 bases matching TRBD1. V gave up 0 bases and J gave up 1 base; unmatched junction bases: 7. There are 18 residues in the CDR3. Germline lookup yields CDR1 KGHDR and CDR2 SFDVKD. The CDR3 loop reads CATSDLGTGTENTGELFF. CDR3 sequence (DNA): TGTGCCACCAGTGATTTGGGGACCGGGACAGAGAACACCGGGGAGCTGTTTTTT.

The V call is TRBV5-1, the J call TRBJ2-3; 9 nucleotides agree with TRBD2. Germline assignment: CDR1 SGHRS and CDR2 YFSETQ. V shed 2 bases and J 5 bases; nucleotides not matched to a gene: 3. This CDR3 has 14 amino acids. The CDR3 is CASSLAGGQDTQYF. In DNA, the CDR3 is TGCGCCAGCAGCTTAGCGGGGGGCCAAGATACGCAGTATTTT.

The chain recombines TRBV19 with TRBJ1-5; D perhaps matches TRBD1 (6 bases). Germline V gene sequence: CDR1 LNHDA, CDR2 SQIVND (reference sequence). The CDR3 has 14 amino acids. The V end lost 5 bases, the J end lost 7 bases, and 15 bases lay between the germline ends. CDR3 sequence reads: CASSFPQGHQPQHF. In DNA, the CDR3 is TGTGCCAGTAGTTTCCCGCAGGGGCACCAGCCCCAGCATTTT.

This clonotype was found many times. This sequence joins TRBV7-9 and TRBJ1-4; D gene ambiguous. The germline V gene encodes CDR1 SEHNR and CDR2 FQNEAQ (reference sequence). Trimming took off 5 bases at V and 4 bases at J, with 17 bases between the two ends. The CDR3 totals 16 residues. CDR3 sequence (DNA): TGTGCCAGCAGCCCATTTAGTTCCGACCTTAATGAAAAACTGTTTTTT. It yields the protein CASSPFSSDLNEKLFF.